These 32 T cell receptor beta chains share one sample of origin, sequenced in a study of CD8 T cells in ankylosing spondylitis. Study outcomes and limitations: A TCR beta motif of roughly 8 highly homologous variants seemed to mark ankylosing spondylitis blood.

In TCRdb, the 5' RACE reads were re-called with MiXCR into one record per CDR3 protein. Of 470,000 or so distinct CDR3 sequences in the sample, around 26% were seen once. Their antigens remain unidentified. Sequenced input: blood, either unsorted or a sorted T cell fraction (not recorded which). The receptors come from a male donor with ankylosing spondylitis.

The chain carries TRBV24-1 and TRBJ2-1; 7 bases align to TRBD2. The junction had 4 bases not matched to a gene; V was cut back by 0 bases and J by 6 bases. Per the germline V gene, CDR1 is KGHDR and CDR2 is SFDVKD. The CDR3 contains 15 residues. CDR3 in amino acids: CATSDLLAGVNEQFF. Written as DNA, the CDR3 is TGTGCCACCAGTGATTTGCTTGCGGGAGTCAATGAGCAGTTCTTC.

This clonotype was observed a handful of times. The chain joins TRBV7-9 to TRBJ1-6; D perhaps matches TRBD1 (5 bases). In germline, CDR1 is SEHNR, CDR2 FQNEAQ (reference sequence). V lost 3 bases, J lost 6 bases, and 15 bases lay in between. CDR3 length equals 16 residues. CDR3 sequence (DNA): TGTGCCAGCAGCTTGTGGCAGGGAAGTGGTAATTCACCCCTCCACTTT. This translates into CASSLWQGSGNSPLHF.

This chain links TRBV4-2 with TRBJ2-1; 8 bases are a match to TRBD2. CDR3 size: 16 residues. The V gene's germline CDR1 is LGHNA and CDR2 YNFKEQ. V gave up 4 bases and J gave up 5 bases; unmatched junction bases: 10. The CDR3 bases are TGTGCCAGCAGCCCCTTGGACGGGAGGGCCCACAATGAGCAGTTCTTC. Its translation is CASSPLDGRAHNEQFF.

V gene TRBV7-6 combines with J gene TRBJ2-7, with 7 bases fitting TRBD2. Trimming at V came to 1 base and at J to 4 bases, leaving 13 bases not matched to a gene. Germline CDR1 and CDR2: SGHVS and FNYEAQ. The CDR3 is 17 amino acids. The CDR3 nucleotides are TGTGCCAGCAGCTTAGGGGCACCGCGGGAGTGGCAATACGAGCAGTACTTC. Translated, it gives CASSLGAPREWQYEQYF.

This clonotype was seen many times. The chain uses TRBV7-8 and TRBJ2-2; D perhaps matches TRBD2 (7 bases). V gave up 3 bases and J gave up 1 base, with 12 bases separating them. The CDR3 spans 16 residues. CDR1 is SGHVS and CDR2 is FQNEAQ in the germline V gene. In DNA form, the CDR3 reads TGTGCCAGCAGCTTCAAGGGAGGGGGGAACACCGGGGAGCTGTTTTTT. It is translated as CASSFKGGGNTGELFF.

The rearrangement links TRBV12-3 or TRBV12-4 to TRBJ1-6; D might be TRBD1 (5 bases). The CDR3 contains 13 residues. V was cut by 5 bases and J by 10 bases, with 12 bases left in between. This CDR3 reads CASSPPGGSPLHF. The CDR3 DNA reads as TGTGCCAGCAGTCCGCCCGGGGGGTCACCCCTCCACTTT.

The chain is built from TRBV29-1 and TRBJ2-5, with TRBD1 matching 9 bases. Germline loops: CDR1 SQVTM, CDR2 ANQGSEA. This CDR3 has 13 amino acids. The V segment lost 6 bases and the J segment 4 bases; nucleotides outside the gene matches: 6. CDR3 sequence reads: CSVDRGDRETQYF. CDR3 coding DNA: TGCAGCGTGGACAGGGGAGATCGAGAGACCCAGTACTTC.

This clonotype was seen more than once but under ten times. CDR3 loop: CSADRSAYGYTF. CDR3 coding DNA: TGCAGTGCCGACAGGTCTGCCTATGGCTACACCTTC. The V call is TRBV20-1, the J call TRBJ1-2; weak D call: TRBD1 (6 bases). The V gene's germline CDR1 is DFQATT and CDR2 SNEGSKA (reference sequence). Trimming took off 6 bases at V and 4 bases at J, with 12 bases between the two ends. This CDR3 region has 12 residues.

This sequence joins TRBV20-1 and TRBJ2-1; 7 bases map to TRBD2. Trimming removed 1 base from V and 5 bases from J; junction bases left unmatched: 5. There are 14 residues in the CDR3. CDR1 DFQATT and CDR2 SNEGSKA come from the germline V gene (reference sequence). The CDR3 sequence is CSARGGLYDNEQFF. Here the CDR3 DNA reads TGCAGTGCTAGAGGGGGACTATACGACAATGAGCAGTTCTTC.

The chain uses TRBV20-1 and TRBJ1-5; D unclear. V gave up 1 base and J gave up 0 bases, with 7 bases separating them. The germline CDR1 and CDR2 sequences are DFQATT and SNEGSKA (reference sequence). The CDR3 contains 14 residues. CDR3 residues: CSARGVYSNQPQHF. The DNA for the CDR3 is TGCAGTGCTAGAGGAGTTTATAGCAATCAGCCCCAGCATTTT.

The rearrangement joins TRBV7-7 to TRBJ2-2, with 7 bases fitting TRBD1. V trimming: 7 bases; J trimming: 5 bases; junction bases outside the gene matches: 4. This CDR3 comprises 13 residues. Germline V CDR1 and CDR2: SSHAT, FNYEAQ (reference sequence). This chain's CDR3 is CASTTGRTGELFF. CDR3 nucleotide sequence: TGTGCCAGCACGACAGGGCGGACCGGGGAGCTGTTTTTT.

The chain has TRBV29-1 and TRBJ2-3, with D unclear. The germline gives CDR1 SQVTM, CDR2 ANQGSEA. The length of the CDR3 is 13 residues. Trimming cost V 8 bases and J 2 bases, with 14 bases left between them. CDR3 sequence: CSSTPPYTDTQYF. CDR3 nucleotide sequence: TGCAGCTCCACCCCCCCGTACACAGATACGCAGTATTTT.

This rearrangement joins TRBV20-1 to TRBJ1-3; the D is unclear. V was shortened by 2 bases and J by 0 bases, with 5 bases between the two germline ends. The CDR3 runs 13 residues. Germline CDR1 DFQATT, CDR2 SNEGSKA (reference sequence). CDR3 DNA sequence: TGCAGTGCTAGATCCATCTCTGGAAACACCATATATTTT. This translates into CSARSISGNTIYF.

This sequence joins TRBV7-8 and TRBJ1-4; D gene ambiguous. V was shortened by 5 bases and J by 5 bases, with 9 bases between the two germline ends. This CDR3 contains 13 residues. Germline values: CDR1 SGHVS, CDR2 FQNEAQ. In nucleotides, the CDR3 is TGTGCCAGCAGCCACGGAGGAAATGAAAAACTGTTTTTT. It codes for CASSHGGNEKLFF. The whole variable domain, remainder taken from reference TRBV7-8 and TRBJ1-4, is GAGVSQSPRYKVAKRGQDVALRCDPISGHVSLFWYQQALGQGPEFLTYFQNEAQLDKSGLPSDRFFAERPEGSVSTLKIQRTQQEDSAVYLCASSHGGNEKLFFGSGTQLSVL.

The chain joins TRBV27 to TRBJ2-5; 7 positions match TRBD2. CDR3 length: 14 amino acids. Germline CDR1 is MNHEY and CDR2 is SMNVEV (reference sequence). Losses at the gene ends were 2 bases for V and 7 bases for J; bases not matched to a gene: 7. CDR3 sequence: CASSLRGGPRTQYF. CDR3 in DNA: TGTGCCAGCAGTTTAAGGGGAGGGCCTAGGACCCAGTACTTC.

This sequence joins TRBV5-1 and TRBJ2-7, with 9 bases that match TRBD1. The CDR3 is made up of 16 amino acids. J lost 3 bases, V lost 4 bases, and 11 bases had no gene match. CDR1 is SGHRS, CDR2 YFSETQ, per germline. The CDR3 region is CASSHYRGPQVYEQYF. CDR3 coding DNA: TGCGCCAGCAGCCATTACAGGGGGCCCCAGGTCTACGAGCAGTACTTC. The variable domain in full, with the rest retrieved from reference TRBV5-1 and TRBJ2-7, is KAGVTQTPRYLIKTRGQQVTLSCSPISGHRSVSWYQQTPGQGLQFLFEYFSETQRNKGNFPGRFSGRQFSNSRSEMNVSTLELGDSALYLCASSHYRGPQVYEQYFGPGTRLTVT.

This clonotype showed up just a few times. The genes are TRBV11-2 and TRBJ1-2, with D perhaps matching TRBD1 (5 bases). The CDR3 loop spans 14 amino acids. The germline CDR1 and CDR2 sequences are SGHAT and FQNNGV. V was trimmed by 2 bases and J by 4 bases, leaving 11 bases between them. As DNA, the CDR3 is TGTGCCAGCAGCTTAAGCAGGGATGGCTATGGCTACACCTTC. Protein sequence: CASSLSRDGYGYTF. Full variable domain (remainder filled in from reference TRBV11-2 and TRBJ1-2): EAGVAQSPRYKIIEKRQSVAFWCNPISGHATLYWYQQILGQGPKLLIQFQNNGVVDDSQLPKDRFSAERLKGVDSTLKIQPAKLEDSAVYLCASSLSRDGYGYTFGSGTRLTVV.

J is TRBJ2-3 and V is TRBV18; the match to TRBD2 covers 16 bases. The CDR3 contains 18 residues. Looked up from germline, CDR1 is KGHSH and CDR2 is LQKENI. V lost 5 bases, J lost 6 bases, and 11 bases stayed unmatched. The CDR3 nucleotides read TGTGCCAGCTCAACCCCGGGACTAGCGGGAGGGCCGGAGGATACGCAGTATTTT. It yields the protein CASSTPGLAGGPEDTQYF.

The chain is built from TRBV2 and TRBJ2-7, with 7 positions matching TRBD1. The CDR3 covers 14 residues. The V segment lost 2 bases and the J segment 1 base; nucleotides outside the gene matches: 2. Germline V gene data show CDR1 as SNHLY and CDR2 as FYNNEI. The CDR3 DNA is TGTGCCAGCAGTGAACAGGGACAGTCCTACGAGCAGTACTTC. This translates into CASSEQGQSYEQYF.

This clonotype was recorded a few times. CDR3 sequence reads: CSAPGTGGFYGYTF. The CDR3 nucleotides are TGCAGTGCCCCCGGGACAGGGGGTTTCTATGGCTACACCTTC. V and J are TRBV20-1 and TRBJ1-2; 11 bases agree with TRBD1. Trimming at V came to 6 bases and at J to 4 bases, leaving 7 bases not matched to a gene. The CDR3 totals 14 residues. Germline V CDR1 and CDR2: DFQATT, SNEGSKA (reference sequence).

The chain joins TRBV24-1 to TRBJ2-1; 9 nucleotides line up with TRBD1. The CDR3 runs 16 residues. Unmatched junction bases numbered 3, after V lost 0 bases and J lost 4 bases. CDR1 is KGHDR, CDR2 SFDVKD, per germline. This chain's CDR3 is CATSDLQTGGYNEQFF. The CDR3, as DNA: TGTGCCACCAGTGATTTGCAGACAGGGGGGTACAATGAGCAGTTCTTC.

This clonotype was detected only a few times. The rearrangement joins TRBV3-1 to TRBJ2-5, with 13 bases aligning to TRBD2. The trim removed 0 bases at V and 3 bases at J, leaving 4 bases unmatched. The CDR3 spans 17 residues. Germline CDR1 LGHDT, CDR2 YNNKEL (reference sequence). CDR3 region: CASSQDRGLAGEETQYF. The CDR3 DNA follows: TGTGCCAGCAGCCAAGATAGAGGACTAGCGGGAGAAGAGACCCAGTACTTC.

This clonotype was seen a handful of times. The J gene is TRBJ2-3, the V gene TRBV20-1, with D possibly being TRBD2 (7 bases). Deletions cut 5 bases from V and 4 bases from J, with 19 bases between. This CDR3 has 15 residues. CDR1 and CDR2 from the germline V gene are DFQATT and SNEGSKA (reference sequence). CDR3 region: CSAGGGSIMADTQYF. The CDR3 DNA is TGCAGTGCTGGGGGCGGGAGCATAATGGCAGATACGCAGTATTTT.

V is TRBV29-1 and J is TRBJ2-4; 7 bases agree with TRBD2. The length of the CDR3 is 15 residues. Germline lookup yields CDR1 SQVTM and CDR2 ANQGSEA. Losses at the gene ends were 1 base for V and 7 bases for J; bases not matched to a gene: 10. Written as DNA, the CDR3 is TGCAGCGTTGAAGGGGGTCAAAGCGGGAACAACATTCAGTACTTC. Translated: CSVEGGQSGNNIQYF.

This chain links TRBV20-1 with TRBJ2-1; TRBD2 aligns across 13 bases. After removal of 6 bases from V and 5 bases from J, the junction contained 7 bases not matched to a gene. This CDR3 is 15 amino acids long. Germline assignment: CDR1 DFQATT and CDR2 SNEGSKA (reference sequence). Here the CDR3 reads CSATLAGGPHNEQFF. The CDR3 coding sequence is TGCAGTGCCACACTAGCGGGAGGGCCTCACAATGAGCAGTTCTTC.

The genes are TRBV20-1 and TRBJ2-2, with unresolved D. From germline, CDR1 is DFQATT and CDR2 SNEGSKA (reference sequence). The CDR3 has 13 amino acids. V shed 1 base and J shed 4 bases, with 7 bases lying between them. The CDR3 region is CSARGPTTGELFF. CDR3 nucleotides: TGCAGTGCTAGAGGACCGACCACCGGGGAGCTGTTTTTT.

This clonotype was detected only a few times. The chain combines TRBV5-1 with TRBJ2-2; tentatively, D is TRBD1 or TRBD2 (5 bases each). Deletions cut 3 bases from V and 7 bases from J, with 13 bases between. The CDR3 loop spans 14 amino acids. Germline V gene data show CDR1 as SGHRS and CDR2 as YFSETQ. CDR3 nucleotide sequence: TGCGCCAGCAGCTCCAGGGTCGGGGACGGGGAGCTGTTTTTT. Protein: CASSSRVGDGELFF.

CDR3 sequence: CATSDGSFAGSYNEQFF. The DNA of the CDR3 is TGTGCCACCAGTGATGGATCCTTTGCGGGCTCCTACAATGAGCAGTTCTTC. The V call is TRBV24-1, the J call TRBJ2-1, with a weak D call TRBD2 (5 bases). Trimming removed 3 bases from V and 0 bases from J, with 14 bases in between. CDR3 length: 17 residues. CDR1 is KGHDR, CDR2 SFDVKD, per germline.

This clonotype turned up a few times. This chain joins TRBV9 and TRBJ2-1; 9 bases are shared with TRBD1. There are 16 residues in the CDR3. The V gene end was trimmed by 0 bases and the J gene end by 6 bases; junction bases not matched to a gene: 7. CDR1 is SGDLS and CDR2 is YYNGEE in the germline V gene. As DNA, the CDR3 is TGTGCCAGCAGCGTAGCTTTAGGGACAGGGAGCAATGAGCAGTTCTTC. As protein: CASSVALGTGSNEQFF.

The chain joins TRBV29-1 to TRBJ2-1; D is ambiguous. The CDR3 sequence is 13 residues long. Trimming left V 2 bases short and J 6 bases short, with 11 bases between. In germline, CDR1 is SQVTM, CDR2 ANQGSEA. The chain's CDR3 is CSVESTASNEQFF. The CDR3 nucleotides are TGCAGCGTTGAATCAACGGCTAGCAATGAGCAGTTCTTC.

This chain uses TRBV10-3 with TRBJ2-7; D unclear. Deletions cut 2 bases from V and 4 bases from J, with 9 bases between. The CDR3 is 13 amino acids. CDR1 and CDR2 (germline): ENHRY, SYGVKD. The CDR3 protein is CAISERNSYEQYV. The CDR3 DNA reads TGTGCCATCAGTGAGAGGAATTCATACGAGCAGTACGTC.

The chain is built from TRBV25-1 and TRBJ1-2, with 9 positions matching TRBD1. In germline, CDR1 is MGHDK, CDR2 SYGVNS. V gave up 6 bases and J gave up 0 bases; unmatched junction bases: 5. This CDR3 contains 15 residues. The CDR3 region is CASSLGQGSNYGYTF. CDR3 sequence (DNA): TGTGCCAGCAGCCTAGGACAGGGGTCTAACTATGGCTACACCTTC.